Below, 23 T cell receptor beta chains from the same sample are listed, as sequenced in a study of CD8+CD57+ T cells in acquired aplastic anemia. It was patients with CD8+CD57+ cell expansion by flow cytometry who were chosen for sequencing. Researchers used genomic DNA as the template to profile TCR beta VDJ and CDR3. From the reads, TCRdb called clonotypes with MiXCR, one entry per CDR3 protein. Of 150,000 to 200,000 distinct CDR3 sequences listed, over 40% are singletons. Sequencing was done on a sample of sorted CD4+, CD8+, or CD8+CD57+ T cells (not recorded which) from PBMCs. The receptors come from a human donor with aplastic anemia.

The chain combines TRBV7-6 with TRBJ2-7; 7 nucleotides align to TRBD1. The CDR3 runs to 15 residues. With V trimmed by 0 bases and J by 4 bases, 6 bases remained unmatched. From germline, CDR1 is SGHVS and CDR2 FNYEAQ. The CDR3 nucleotides read TGTGCCAGCAGCTTAGCGGACAGGAGGCCTTACGAGCAGTACTTC. Translation: CASSLADRRPYEQYF.

Many counts were recorded for this clonotype. J is TRBJ1-6 and V is TRBV2, with D possibly TRBD1 on 5 matching bases. Germline V CDR1 and CDR2: SNHLY, FYNNEI. Deletions cut 6 bases from V and 10 bases from J, with 19 bases between. The CDR3 runs to 15 residues. CDR3 coding DNA: TGTGCCAGCAGCCCGAGAGGCGGGGGTCGGTCACCCCTCCACTTT. This codes for CASSPRGGGRSPLHF.

Only a few counts were recorded for this clonotype. The J gene is TRBJ2-7, the V gene TRBV25-1; TRBD1 might be the D (5 bases). V was clipped by 5 bases and J by 5 bases, with 16 bases between them. Germline-derived CDR1 and CDR2 are MGHDK and SYGVNS. The CDR3 extends over 14 amino acids. The CDR3, as DNA: TGTGCCAGCAGTACCCCAGGGAACGTTCACGAGCAGTACTTC. It yields the protein CASSTPGNVHEQYF.

The chain combines TRBV12-3 or TRBV12-4 with TRBJ2-1, with 7 bases fitting TRBD1. Unmatched junction bases numbered 6, after V lost 6 bases and J lost 7 bases. The CDR3 has 13 amino acids. The CDR3 reads CASRSLQGNEQFF. The CDR3 coding sequence is TGTGCCAGCAGGTCCTTACAGGGGAATGAGCAGTTCTTC.

This clonotype was seen repeatedly, ten times or more. Lacking the conserved final phenylalanine or tryptophan, this CDR3 likely reflects a read error. Because the CDR3's place on the DNA is in doubt, the DNA is left out and the CDR3 is given as listed by TCRdb. The chain employs TRBV15 and TRBJ1-1; the D segment call TRBD1 is taken from the table without a DNA check. Both ends counted, the CDR3 spans 14 residues. The germline V gene has CDR1 LNHNV and CDR2 YYDKDF (reference sequence). CDR3 sequence: CATSRQGQVAGLDL.

V usage is TRBV25-1 and J usage is TRBJ1-1, with 7 nucleotides matching TRBD1. The CDR3 length is 13 residues. CDR1 is MGHDK and CDR2 is SYGVNS in the germline V gene. The junction had 5 bases not matched to a gene; V was cut back by 7 bases and J by 3 bases. CDR3 DNA: TGTGCCAGCACCAGGGGGGCAGACACTGAAGCTTTCTTT. Its translation: CASTRGADTEAFF.

This clonotype was found a few times. V is TRBV19 and J is TRBJ2-1; 7 positions match TRBD2. Per germline, CDR1 LNHDA and CDR2 SQIVND (reference sequence). J lost 6 bases, V lost 7 bases, and 15 bases had no gene match. The CDR3 sequence is 16 residues long. CDR3 sequence reads: CASNPRGRAESNEQFF. CDR3 in DNA: TGTGCCAGTAACCCCCGGGGGAGGGCCGAGAGCAATGAGCAGTTCTTC.

Here the CDR3 reads CASSLARGTSGGQETQYF. DNA of the CDR3: TGTGCCAGCAGCTTAGCCCGGGGAACTAGCGGGGGGCAAGAGACCCAGTACTTC. The V call is TRBV7-2, the J call TRBJ2-5; TRBD2 agrees at 12 bases. Germline V gene sequence: CDR1 SGHTA, CDR2 FQGNSA. Trimming at V came to 0 bases and at J to 2 bases, leaving 7 bases not matched to a gene. There are 18 residues in the CDR3.

The chain carries TRBV20-1 and TRBJ2-7, with a weak D call TRBD1 (6 bases). V gave up 4 bases and J gave up 5 bases, with 18 bases separating them. CDR1 DFQATT and CDR2 SNEGSKA come from the germline V gene (reference sequence). This CDR3 is 14 amino acids long. The CDR3 protein is CSAKDRSRLDEQYF. In DNA, the CDR3 is TGCAGTGCTAAGGACAGAAGCCGGCTCGACGAGCAGTACTTC.

This sequence joins TRBV20-1 and TRBJ1-5, with 7 nucleotides matching TRBD1. CDR1 is DFQATT, CDR2 SNEGSKA, per germline (reference sequence). Germline trimming cut 5 bases from V and 6 bases from J; bases unmatched to any gene: 7. This CDR3 has 13 amino acids. The CDR3 bases are TGCAGTGCTTACAGGGGAGGGAGTCAGCCCCAGCATTTT. This encodes CSAYRGGSQPQHF.

The CDR3 region is CASSPSGLNVENTEAFF. CDR3 nucleotide sequence: TGCGCCAGCAGCCCCTCGGGACTCAATGTCGAGAACACTGAAGCTTTCTTT. This chain joins TRBV10-2 and TRBJ1-1; perhaps TRBD1 as D (5 bases). CDR1 and CDR2 (germline): WSHSY, SAAADI. V shed 6 bases and J shed 1 base, with 21 bases lying between them. This CDR3 comprises 17 residues.

A few counts support this clonotype. This sequence joins TRBV2 and TRBJ1-3; D ambiguous. The V gene's germline CDR1 is SNHLY and CDR2 FYNNEI. This CDR3 is built from 13 residues. Trimming stripped 9 bases from V and 0 bases from J, with 9 bases between. The CDR3 region is CASGRNSGNTIYF. Here the CDR3 DNA reads TGTGCCAGTGGACGGAACTCTGGAAACACCATATATTTT. Full variable domain (missing parts from reference TRBV2 and TRBJ1-3): EPEVTQTPSHQVTQMGQEVILRCVPISNHLYFYWYRQILGQKVEFLVSFYNNEISEKSEIFDDQFSVERPDGSNFTLKIRSTKLEDSAMYFCASGRNSGNTIYFGEGSWLTVV.

This clonotype was found many times. The chain joins TRBV7-2 to TRBJ2-2; 7 bases line up with TRBD2. Germline CDR1 and CDR2: SGHTA and FQGNSA. V shed 5 bases and J 5 bases; nucleotides not matched to a gene: 14. The CDR3 length is 17 residues. The CDR3 DNA follows: TGTGCCAGCAGCCCGATCTCGCGGGGGTCGGGGACCGGGGAGCTGTTTTTT. It is translated as CASSPISRGSGTGELFF.

This clonotype was seen many times. This chain links TRBV6-1 with TRBJ1-1, with D possibly matching TRBD1 (5 bases). The length of the CDR3 is 15 residues. The germline V gene has CDR1 MNHNS and CDR2 SASEGT. V was trimmed by 8 bases and J by 6 bases, leaving 22 bases between them. The CDR3, as DNA: TGTGCCAGCCAGTTCCATCGCCCAGGGAGGGCTGAAGCTTTCTTT. Translated: CASQFHRPGRAEAFF.

This clonotype was counted ten times or more. The rearrangement joins TRBV4-1 to TRBJ1-6; a weak D match, TRBD1 (6 bases). V lost 5 bases and J lost 5, with 16 bases in between. CDR1 MGHRA and CDR2 YSYEKL come from the germline V gene. CDR3 size: 16 residues. DNA of the CDR3: TGCGCCAGCAGCTCAGGGAGGGGGGCGGATAATTCACCCCTCCACTTT. Translation: CASSSGRGADNSPLHF.

This clonotype was detected ten times or more. The V call is TRBV20-1, the J call TRBJ1-5; D gene uncertain. CDR3 length: 13 amino acids. CDR1 DFQATT and CDR2 SNEGSKA come from the germline V gene (reference sequence). V dropped 3 bases and J dropped 3 bases, with 9 bases sitting between them. In nucleotides, the CDR3 is TGCAGTGCTAGTCGAGGGCTCAATCAGCCCCAGCATTTT. Translated, it gives CSASRGLNQPQHF.

J is TRBJ1-1 and V is TRBV7-9, with D perhaps TRBD1 (6 bases). Germline V lookup: CDR1 SEHNR, CDR2 FQNEAQ (reference sequence). The germline V and J ends were trimmed by 1 base and 6 bases, with 9 bases remaining between them. The CDR3 consists of 13 residues. The CDR3 DNA is TGTGCCAGCAGCTTAGATCGGGGGCCTGAAGCTTTCTTT. Translation: CASSLDRGPEAFF. The whole variable domain, filled in from reference TRBV7-9 and TRBJ1-1, reads DTGVSQNPRHKITKRGQNVTFRCDPISEHNRLYWYRQTLGQGPEFLTYFQNEAQLEKSRLLSDRFSAERPKGSFSTLEIQRTEQGDSAMYLCASSLDRGPEAFFGQGTRLTVV.

The sample holds one count of this clonotype. At one end, the junction sequence differs from germline, possibly due to a read error. The V and J genes are TRBV9 and TRBJ2-3; D gene uncertain. Germline values: CDR1 SGDLS, CDR2 YYNGEE. The CDR3 totals 12 residues. The CDR3 sequence is CASSASTDTRYF. CDR3 bases: TGTGCCAGCAGCGCTTCTACAGATACGCGGTATTTT.

The chain recombines TRBV6-2 or TRBV6-3 with TRBJ1-5; D is uncertain. The germline V and J ends were trimmed by 8 bases and 4 bases, with 18 bases remaining between them. CDR1 is MNHEY, CDR2 SVGEGT, per germline. There are 15 residues in the CDR3. CDR3 nucleotide sequence: TGTGCCAGCCGCCGGGGAGATGTCAAAAATCAGCCCCAGCATTTT. This translates into CASRRGDVKNQPQHF.

This clonotype was recorded many times. This chain links TRBV15 with TRBJ2-1; a weak D match, TRBD2 (5 bases). Trimming took off 0 bases at V and 10 bases at J, with 10 bases between the two ends. CDR3 length: 13 amino acids. CDR1 LNHNV and CDR2 YYDKDF come from the germline V gene (reference sequence). The CDR3 DNA sequence: TGTGCCACCAGCAGAGATCTAGCCCCGGAGCAGTTCTTC. Protein sequence: CATSRDLAPEQFF.

This clonotype showed up just a few times. The chain employs TRBV28 and TRBJ2-5; 11 nucleotides match TRBD2. There are 15 residues in the CDR3. V lost 5 bases, J lost 5 bases, and 7 bases stayed unmatched. Germline V lookup: CDR1 MDHEN, CDR2 SYDVKM. The CDR3 sequence is CASSIPTSGTETQYF. CDR3 sequence (DNA): TGTGCCAGCAGTATTCCGACTAGCGGGACTGAGACCCAGTACTTC.

Sample share makes this clonotype medium-sized. The chain recombines TRBV7-8 with TRBJ2-3; D gene ambiguous. This CDR3 spans 13 amino acids. V shed 5 bases and J shed 5 bases, with 11 bases lying between them. From germline, CDR1 is SGHVS and CDR2 FQNEAQ. The CDR3 loop reads CASSPGEEDTQYF. The DNA for the CDR3 is TGTGCCAGCAGCCCCGGCGAGGAAGATACGCAGTATTTT.

About this clonotype itself: At one boundary the junction diverges from the germline segment, which might be a read error. The chain couples TRBV5-6 to TRBJ2-7; TRBD1 aligns across 11 bases. Germline V CDR1 and CDR2: SGHDT, YYEEEE. CDR3 size: 18 residues. The CDR3 here is CAGSGRTGGTGSVYERYF. The CDR3 DNA sequence: TGTGCCGGCAGCGGCAGGACAGGGGGCACAGGAAGCGTCTACGAGCGGTACTTC. Variable domain in full (rest from reference TRBV5-6 and TRBJ2-7): DAGVTQSPTHLIKTRGQQVTLRCSPKSGHDTVSWYQQALGQGPQFIFQYYEEEERQRGNFPDRFSGHQFPNYSSELNVNALLLGDSALYLCAGSGRTGGTGSVYERYFGPGTRLTVT.